The clone carrying this T cell receptor (beta chain) was found once. One base away lies a much larger clone, so this may be a sequencing read error. The data originate from a study of blood T cells in healthy people across ages. With a J-beta primer mix and a sample-barcoded 5' primer, a second PCR ran roughly 6 to 11 cycles. All samples yielded 2.5 million or more CDR3-containing paired-end reads. Each CDR3 protein gets one entry after TCRdb re-called the 5' RACE reads with MiXCR. The top ten hold 13% of the sample, which has roughly 900,000 distinct CDR3 sequences, around 49% seen once. The CDR3 runs to 15 residues. In germline, CDR1 is MRHNA, CDR2 SNTAGT. V was trimmed by 3 bases and J by 4 bases, leaving 13 bases between them.

The sequence derives from a young man in good health. Sequenced input: blood. J is TRBJ2-1 and V is TRBV6-4; D not certain. CDR3 coding DNA: TGTGCCAGCAGTGAGGGAATGGACGGTTACAATGAGCAGTTCTTC. Amino acid sequence: CASSEGMDGYNEQFF.